The rows below give T cell receptor beta chains drawn from one sample of a study of OX40 agonist ivuxolimab in advanced cancers. The assay was immunoSEQ multiplex PCR, and TCRdb's table has in-frame clones only and misses some. Of some 45,000 clones in the sample, 86% were seen once. Sample: CD4+ or CD8+ T cells sorted from blood, taken in a trial of the OX40 agonist ivuxolimab. The source of these receptors is an adult with an advanced solid tumor such as melanoma, head and neck, liver or kidney cancer. The CDR3 runs from the conserved cysteine through the conserved F or W. A D gene is named only where the DNA matches it firmly. Size tells how often a clone was seen (once, few, many) or the class of an expanded clone, and some rows leave it out.

J gene,clone size,D gene,V gene,CDR3 length,CDR3 DNA,CDR3 protein
TRBJ2-2,.,.,TRBV5-1,16,TGCGCCAGCACCATAACTTTTCTAGGGATTACCGGGGAGCTGTTTTTT,CASTITFLGITGELFF
TRBJ2-2,.,.,TRBV9,14,TGTGCCAGCAGCGTAGGCTCAAGCACCGGGGAGCTGTTTTTT,CASSVGSSTGELFF
TRBJ2-5,.,TRBD1,TRBV5-6,14,TGTGCCAGCAGCTCCGGACAGGTTCAAGAGACCCAGTACTTC,CASSSGQVQETQYF
TRBJ1-2,.,TRBD1,TRBV19,16,TGTGCCAGTAGTATTAGTCGGACAGGGGGTAACTATGGCTACACCTTC,CASSISRTGGNYGYTF
TRBJ1-2,.,.,TRBV19,12,TGTGCCAGTGGGCGGTCCCACTATGGCTACACCTTC,CASGRSHYGYTF
TRBJ1-4,.,.,TRBV2,16,TGTGCCAGCAGCGGAGTAGGGGGAGGGCCATCTGAAAAACTGTTTTTT,CASSGVGGGPSEKLFF
TRBJ2-7,.,.,TRBV5-4,11,TGTGCCAGCAGCGTCGGCTACGAGCAGTACTTC,CASSVGYEQYF
TRBJ1-1,once,TRBD1,TRBV10-1,14,TGCGCCAGCAGTGAAGGCAGGGGGCACACTGAAGCTTTCTTT,CASSEGRGHTEAFF
TRBJ2-5,.,.,TRBV6-5,12,TGTGCCAGCAGTTCGGGAGTTGAGACCCAGTACTTC,CASSSGVETQYF
TRBJ2-1,many,.,TRBV5-1,13,TGCGCCAGCAGCGTCAAAACAGGGAAGGAGCAGTTCTTC,CASSVKTGKEQFF
TRBJ2-1,once,.,TRBV10-3,13,TGTGCCATCAGTGGGGTGGTAGAAGGTGAGCAGTTCTTC,CAISGVVEGEQFF
TRBJ2-5,.,TRBD2,TRBV7-9,19,TGTGCCAGCAGCCTTTATTTCTCCGGGACTAGCGGGGGGCAGGAGACCCAGTACTTC,CASSLYFSGTSGGQETQYF
TRBJ2-6,.,.,TRBV13,17,TGTGCCAGCAGTTTAGGACCGGCCAGCTCTGGGGCCAACGTCCTGACTTTC,CASSLGPASSGANVLTF
TRBJ2-1,.,TRBD2,TRBV4-3,13,TGCGCCAGCAGCCAGGGACTAGCGTACGAGCAGTTCTTC,CASSQGLAYEQFF
TRBJ2-5,.,TRBD1,TRBV11-3,15,TGTGCCAGCAGCCCGGGACAGGGGGCAGGAGAGACCCAGTACTTC,CASSPGQGAGETQYF
TRBJ1-3,.,.,TRBV7-9,15,TGTGCCAGCAGCACCGCGGGGAGCTTTGGGGACACCATATATTTT,CASSTAGSFGDTIYF
TRBJ2-7,.,.,TRBV19,14,TGTGCCAGTAGTATGTATGGGGCATCCTACGAGCAGTACTTC,CASSMYGASYEQYF
TRBJ2-6,.,TRBD1,TRBV27,18,TGTGCCAGCAGTGCCCCCGGGACAGGTTTCCCTGGGGCCAACGTCCTGACTTTC,CASSAPGTGFPGANVLTF
TRBJ2-3,.,.,TRBV5-1,16,TGCGCCAGCAGCTTGTATTCGAGTAAGGGCACAGATACGCAGTATTTT,CASSLYSSKGTDTQYF
TRBJ1-3,once,.,TRBV7-2,11,TGTGCCAGCAGCTTGGGAGAATTTTCTTATTTT,CASSLGEFSYF
TRBJ2-1,.,.,TRBV28,15,TGTGCCAGCAGTTTCTCGACAGAAAGCTACAATGAGCAGTTCTTC,CASSFSTESYNEQFF
TRBJ2-3,.,.,TRBV19,13,TGTGCCAGTAGTATTCTAGCGTCAGATACGCAGTATTTT,CASSILASDTQYF
TRBJ2-7,few,.,TRBV15,14,TGTGCCACCAGCAGAGTTGCAGGCATAGGCGAGCAGTACTTC,CATSRVAGIGEQYF
TRBJ2-7,.,TRBD1,TRBV6-1,16,TGTGCCAGCAGTGCAGCCCGGGACAGTGGCTCCTACGAGCAGTACTTC,CASSAARDSGSYEQYF
TRBJ1-1,.,TRBD1,TRBV10-1,16,TGCGCCAGGAAAAGCAAAACAGGGGGCGGGAACACTGAAGCTTTCTTT,CARKSKTGGGNTEAFF
TRBJ1-3,.,.,TRBV4-1,13,TGCGCCAGCAGCCAAGATCCTGGAAACACCATATATTTT,CASSQDPGNTIYF
TRBJ1-2,.,TRBD1,TRBV4-3,17,TGCGCCAGCAGCCAAGTGGCCACAGGGGGCGCAGGCTATGGCTACACCTTC,CASSQVATGGAGYGYTF
TRBJ2-3,.,TRBD2,TRBV29-1,13,TGCAGCGTTGTAGCGGGGAACACAGATACGCAGTATTTT,CSVVAGNTDTQYF
TRBJ2-5,.,.,TRBV6-5,13,TGTGCCAGCAGTTTGGCTGTCCAAGAGACCCAGTACTTC,CASSLAVQETQYF
TRBJ2-3,.,.,TRBV27,15,TGTGCCAGCAGTTTATCGGAGTTCTACACAGATACGCAGTATTTT,CASSLSEFYTDTQYF
TRBJ2-2,once,.,TRBV7-3,14,TGTGCCAGCAGCCCCTCGCCGGGCACCGGGGAGCTGTTTTTT,CASSPSPGTGELFF
TRBJ2-2,.,.,TRBV7-2,15,TGTGCCAGCAGCTTACTAGGACTAAACACCGGGGAGCTGTTTTTT,CASSLLGLNTGELFF
TRBJ1-2,.,.,TRBV6-6,13,TGTGCCAGCAGTTACGCAGGGAACTATGGCTACACCTTC,CASSYAGNYGYTF
TRBJ1-2,.,.,TRBV13,15,TGTGCCAGCAGCTCCCATCCCGGGACGGTTCTTGGCTACACCTTC,CASSSHPGTVLGYTF
TRBJ1-6,once,.,TRBV14,15,TGTGCCAGCAGCCAAGTAAAGGGTTTGGGTTCACCCCTCCACTTT,CASSQVKGLGSPLHF
TRBJ2-7,.,.,TRBV30,10,TGTGCCTGGAGTACTAAGGAGCAGTACTTC,CAWSTKEQYF
TRBJ1-2,once,.,TRBV19,13,TGTGCCAGTAGTAACGGAGCTAACTATGGCTACACCTTC,CASSNGANYGYTF
TRBJ1-2,.,.,TRBV9,17,TGTGCCAGCAGCGCCGGCTCAATCGGGACGGGATCATATGGCTACACCTTC,CASSAGSIGTGSYGYTF
TRBJ2-3,.,TRBD1,TRBV7-9,16,TGTGCCAGCAGCCCTAACCAGGGGGCTAGCACAGATACGCAGTATTTT,CASSPNQGASTDTQYF
TRBJ2-2,.,TRBD2,TRBV15,13,TGTGCCACCGGGGGGGGAGACACCGGGGAGCTGTTTTTT,CATGGGDTGELFF
TRBJ1-5,.,.,TRBV6-1,13,TGTGCCAGCAGTACTGGGCCCAATCAGCCCCAGCATTTT,CASSTGPNQPQHF
TRBJ1-3,.,.,TRBV4-1,14,TGCGCCAGCAGCCATTTTGAGACTGGAAACACCATATATTTT,CASSHFETGNTIYF
TRBJ1-4,.,.,TRBV5-4,15,TGTGCCAGCAGCTCGGAGCCAGGGGTGGGCGAAAAACTGTTTTTT,CASSSEPGVGEKLFF
TRBJ1-2,.,.,TRBV6-6,14,TGTGCCAGCAGCCAACAAGACAGACCCTATGGCTACACCTTC,CASSQQDRPYGYTF
TRBJ1-3,.,.,TRBV1,16,TGCACCAGCAGACCGTTTGACCGTAGCTCTGGAAACACCATATATTTT,CTSRPFDRSSGNTIYF
TRBJ1-2,once,.,TRBV7-6,13,TGTGCCAGCAGCTTAGTCGGGGACTATGGCTACACCTTC,CASSLVGDYGYTF
TRBJ2-3,.,.,TRBV9,15,TGTGCCAGCAGCCCCGAGGGTGGAGGCCCAGATACGCAGTATTTT,CASSPEGGGPDTQYF
TRBJ1-6,.,.,TRBV5-4,13,TGTGCCAGCGGTGGCCTATATAATTCACCCCTCCACTTT,CASGGLYNSPLHF
TRBJ2-3,.,.,TRBV6-6,16,TGTGCCAGCAGTTTGATGGGGGGAGGAGACGCGGATACGCAGTATTTT,CASSLMGGGDADTQYF
TRBJ2-1,.,TRBD2,TRBV28,14,TGTGCCAGCAGTCTCAGAGGTTTGGGGACTAAGCAGTTCTTC,CASSLRGLGTKQFF
TRBJ2-3,.,.,TRBV7-2,19,TGTGCCAGCAGCTTATACGGGCCGGGCGGCCCGCCTCCCACAGATACGCAGTATTTT,CASSLYGPGGPPPTDTQYF
TRBJ2-1,.,TRBD1,TRBV28,18,TGTGCCAGCACCCCGTTTTTGGTCGGACAGGGGGATAACAATGAGCAGTTCTTC,CASTPFLVGQGDNNEQFF
TRBJ2-5,.,TRBD2,TRBV5-8,16,TGTGCCAGCAGCTTGGGAAGCGGGGGGGCAGGAGAGACCCAGTACTTC,CASSLGSGGAGETQYF
TRBJ2-3,.,.,TRBV27,11,TGTGCCAGCGGTTTTACAGATACGCAGTATTTT,CASGFTDTQYF
TRBJ1-1,few,.,TRBV27,16,TGTGCCAGCAGTTTATCTGGTCCTCCTATGAACACTGAAGCTTTCTTT,CASSLSGPPMNTEAFF
TRBJ2-5,.,TRBD2,TRBV7-2,17,TGTGCCAGCAGCTTAAGGCCGCTAGCGGGGGGACAAGAGACCCAGTACTTC,CASSLRPLAGGQETQYF
TRBJ2-3,.,.,TRBV7-8,14,TGTGCCAGCAGCTTGGGCCGGGACTCGGATACGCAGTATTTT,CASSLGRDSDTQYF
TRBJ1-1,.,TRBD1,TRBV11-2,13,TGTGCCAGCAGCCTCGGGACAGGGGGCGATGCTTTCTTT,CASSLGTGGDAFF
TRBJ1-1,.,.,TRBV29-1,13,TGCAGCGTTGAGCGGGGTATGAACACTGAAGCTTTCTTT,CSVERGMNTEAFF